One sample yielded the 20 T cell receptor beta chains listed below, sequenced in a study of response to subunit inactivated influenza vaccine. TCRdb reprocessed the RT-PCR reads via MiXCR and lists one record per CDR3 protein. Among a few hundred thousand distinct CDR3 sequences listed, 14% were seen once. The sequences come from PBMCs from blood, collected less than 13 days after vaccination. These receptors were collected from a man between 45 and 60 years old who received an inactivated influenza vaccine.

There are a few counts of this clonotype. The J gene is TRBJ2-7, the V gene TRBV7-2; D is undetermined. CDR1 and CDR2 (germline): SGHTA, FQGNSA. The V and J ends lost 0 bases and 5 bases respectively, with 17 bases between them. The CDR3 extends over 16 amino acids. CDR3 sequence reads: CASSLAFPIGLHEQYF. Written as DNA, the CDR3 is TGTGCCAGCAGCTTAGCCTTTCCCATCGGCCTACACGAGCAGTACTTC. The variable domain in full, with the rest retrieved from reference TRBV7-2 and TRBJ2-7, is GAGVSQSPSNKVTEKGKDVELRCDPISGHTALYWYRQSLGQGLEFLIYFQGNSAPDKSGLPSDRFSAERTGGSVSTLTIQRTQQEDSAVYLCASSLAFPIGLHEQYFGPGTRLTVT.

This clonotype was seen more than once but under ten times. J is TRBJ2-1 and V is TRBV11-2; 13 nucleotides agree with TRBD2. The CDR3 is 15 amino acids. Trimming at V came to 5 bases and at J to 8 bases, leaving 6 bases not matched to a gene. Looked up from germline, CDR1 is SGHAT and CDR2 is FQNNGV. DNA for the CDR3: TGTGCCAGCAGCCTCCGGACTAGCGGGGGCCATGAGCAGTTCTTC. Translated, it gives CASSLRTSGGHEQFF.

The chain couples TRBV13 to TRBJ1-2; 9 nucleotides line up with TRBD1. From germline, CDR1 is PRHDT and CDR2 FYEKMQ (reference sequence). The CDR3 spans 17 residues. The V segment lost 2 bases and the J segment 0 bases; nucleotides outside the gene matches: 7. CDR3 bases: TGTGCCAGCAGCTTAAGGGGACAGGGTCTTACTAACTATGGCTACACCTTC. This encodes CASSLRGQGLTNYGYTF.

This clonotype was observed a few times. The chain combines TRBV20-1 with TRBJ2-3, with TRBD2 matching over 9 bases. Unmatched junction bases numbered 11, after V lost 6 bases and J lost 4 bases. The CDR3 contains 15 residues. Germline assignment: CDR1 DFQATT and CDR2 SNEGSKA (reference sequence). The CDR3 DNA reads TGCAGTGCGAGTGGCGGGAGGGCCCCAGCAGATACGCAGTATTTT. Protein product: CSASGGRAPADTQYF.

V and J are TRBV7-2 and TRBJ1-1, with a tentative D call TRBD1 (5 bases). CDR1 SGHTA and CDR2 FQGNSA come from the germline V gene. V shed 11 bases and J shed 3 bases, with 13 bases lying between them. This CDR3 contains 12 residues. CDR3 sequence (DNA): TGTGCCTCCCGGGGGGAGTACACTGAAGCTTTCTTT. As protein: CASRGEYTEAFF.

This clonotype was detected ten times or more. This rearrangement joins TRBV18 to TRBJ2-3, with D unresolved. This CDR3 is built from 12 residues. The germline V and J ends were trimmed by 8 bases and 1 base, with 7 bases remaining between them. The germline gives CDR1 KGHSH, CDR2 LQKENI. The CDR3 DNA follows: TGTGCCAGCAGCCCACGCACAGATACGCAGTATTTT. Its protein product is CASSPRTDTQYF.

This clonotype turned up a few times. The chain joins TRBV9 to TRBJ2-1; 7 nucleotides match TRBD2. V dropped 7 bases and J dropped 8; count of bases not matched to a gene: 18. CDR1 and CDR2 (germline): SGDLS, YYNGEE. CDR3 length: 16 residues. The CDR3 sequence is CASRPGSSGRADEQFF. The CDR3 nucleotides are TGTGCCAGCCGCCCTGGGTCTAGCGGAAGGGCCGATGAGCAGTTCTTC.

The chain carries TRBV7-8 and TRBJ1-1, with a weak D call TRBD1 (5 bases). Germline-derived CDR1 and CDR2 are SGHVS and FQNEAQ. There are 14 residues in the CDR3. V was shortened by 3 bases and J by 2 bases, with 10 bases between the two germline ends. The CDR3 DNA reads TGTGCCAGCAGCTTGACAGTCTTCAACACTGAAGCTTTCTTT. Translation: CASSLTVFNTEAFF.

The DNA of the CDR3 is TGTGCCACCAGCGGTCGCCCACCGGGACAGGGGTCGCGGTACGAGCAGTACTTC. This encodes CATSGRPPGQGSRYEQYF. V gene TRBV15 combines with J gene TRBJ2-7; the match to TRBD1 covers 10 bases. The CDR3 is 18 residues long. Trimming removed 5 bases from V and 4 bases from J; junction bases left unmatched: 17. CDR1 is LNHNV, CDR2 YYDKDF, per germline (reference sequence).

This clonotype was picked up a small number of times. The chain uses TRBV29-1 and TRBJ2-1; 9 positions agree with TRBD2. V dropped 4 bases and J dropped 8; count of bases not matched to a gene: 6. Germline V gene lookup returns CDR1 SQVTM and CDR2 ANQGSEA. The CDR3 totals 13 residues. The CDR3 DNA is TGCAGCGTTGCGGGACTAGCTGTAGATGAGCAGTTCTTC. Encoded protein: CSVAGLAVDEQFF.

V and J are TRBV20-1 and TRBJ1-5; the D gene is possibly TRBD1 (6 bases). This CDR3 has 13 residues. The germline CDR1 and CDR2 sequences are DFQATT and SNEGSKA (reference sequence). Trimming pared 7 bases from V and 4 bases from J, leaving 14 bases between. CDR3 sequence (DNA): TGCAGTGTCGGCAGGGGAGCAAATCAGCCCCAGCATTTT. Encoded protein: CSVGRGANQPQHF.

The table lists this clonotype with a few counts. The chain combines TRBV12-3 or TRBV12-4 with TRBJ2-5; 9 bases are a match to TRBD1. The CDR3 has 14 amino acids. Trimming removed 5 bases from V and 7 bases from J; junction bases left unmatched: 8. This CDR3 is CASSGTGSLVTQYF. As DNA, the CDR3 is TGTGCCAGCAGTGGGACAGGGTCGTTAGTGACCCAGTACTTC.

This clonotype was seen many times. The chain employs TRBV19 and TRBJ2-1, with 14 nucleotides matching TRBD2. The germline gives CDR1 LNHDA, CDR2 SQIVND (reference sequence). V shed 6 bases, J shed 9 bases, and the junction held 7 bases outside the gene matches. The CDR3 runs 15 residues. The CDR3 DNA is TGTGCCAGTAGGGGACTAGCGGGAGTCCGTGGTGAGCAGTTCTTC. Its protein is CASRGLAGVRGEQFF.

This clonotype was seen a handful of times. The CDR3 nucleotides read TGCAGTGCAGGGACTAGCGGGGCCAGGGCCCTCTACGAGCAGTACTTC. Its protein is CSAGTSGARALYEQYF. The chain couples TRBV20-1 to TRBJ2-7; 13 bases map to TRBD2. V gave up 6 bases and J gave up 3 bases; unmatched junction bases: 11. CDR3 length: 16 residues. Germline loops: CDR1 DFQATT, CDR2 SNEGSKA (reference sequence).

In its sample, this clonotype was seen many times. The chain recombines TRBV29-1 with TRBJ1-1; D is uncertain. The ends were cut back, 4 bases at V and 5 bases at J, with 8 bases in the middle. Germline V gives CDR1 SQVTM, CDR2 ANQGSEA. The CDR3 extends over 11 amino acids. The chain's CDR3 is CSVGTRTEAFF. The CDR3 region has the DNA TGCAGCGTTGGGACTCGGACTGAAGCTTTCTTT.

This clonotype was found once. This chain uses TRBV30 with TRBJ2-5; D is possibly TRBD1 (5 bases). This CDR3 is 15 amino acids long. Between the trimmed V and J ends, which lost 4 bases and 5 bases, there was a span of 20 bases. The germline CDR1 and CDR2 sequences are GTSNPN and SVGIG (reference sequence). The CDR3 region has the DNA TGTGCCTGGACTCGACAGCAAGCGCTCCTTGAGACCCAGTACTTC. It specifies CAWTRQQALLETQYF.

The chain recombines TRBV12-3 or TRBV12-4 with TRBJ1-4, with a possible D match to TRBD1 (5 bases). This CDR3 has 14 residues. Trimming removed 6 bases from V and 2 bases from J, with 10 bases in between. DNA for the CDR3: TGTGCCAGCAGCCCAGACAGCACTAATGAAAAACTGTTTTTT. Its translation: CASSPDSTNEKLFF.

The sample holds a few counts of this clonotype. V usage is TRBV9 and J usage is TRBJ1-3; 8 bases agree with TRBD1. The V gene end was trimmed by 7 bases and the J gene end by 4 bases; junction bases not matched to a gene: 4. Germline assignment: CDR1 SGDLS and CDR2 YYNGEE. The CDR3 totals 13 residues. CDR3 bases: TGTGCCAGCGCCGGGACAGGCGGAAACACCATATATTTT. This gives the protein CASAGTGGNTIYF.

Many counts were recorded for this clonotype. The chain is built from TRBV6-1 and TRBJ2-7, with D maybe TRBD2 (7 bases). Germline V gene lookup returns CDR1 MNHNS and CDR2 SASEGT. The CDR3 has 14 residues. Trimming pared 6 bases from V and 4 bases from J, leaving 16 bases between. The CDR3 DNA reads TGTGCCAGCAGCCCTAACGGGGGGCCTTACGAGCAGTACTTC. Protein sequence: CASSPNGGPYEQYF.

The rearrangement links TRBV19 to TRBJ2-1; TRBD1 matches at 9 bases. Germline CDR1 is LNHDA and CDR2 is SQIVND (reference sequence). V lost 4 bases and J lost 6; bases outside the gene matches: 10. The length of the CDR3 is 16 residues. The CDR3 DNA follows: TGTGCCAGTAGTAGGTCGGGACAGGGATCTTTCAATGAGCAGTTCTTC. Its translation: CASSRSGQGSFNEQFF.